The 32 T cell receptor beta chains in this list originate from one sample, sequenced in a study of CD8+ T cells in alopecia areata. Sequencing used cDNA as its template, made by extracting RNA and reverse transcribing it. Clones were sequenced by immunoSEQ multiplex PCR, and TCRdb holds only the in-frame ones, with some missing. The sample shows around 19,000 clones, over 50% of them seen only once. The sample's treatment: oral pan-JAK inhibitor, 5-10 mg twice daily. Punch biopsies of lesional scalp, plus peripheral blood, were taken from alopecia areata patients. This specimen consisted of skin, obtained at week 4, from a patient treated with tofacitinib. Receptor source: a human donor with alopecia areata.

The gene calls are TRBV5-4 and TRBJ2-1; 10 positions agree with TRBD1. J gave up 3 bases and V 5 bases, and 5 bases lay outside the gene matches. Per germline, CDR1 SGHNT and CDR2 YYREEE (reference sequence). The CDR3 is 15 amino acids. The CDR3 loop is CASSAGTGVYNEQFF. The CDR3 coding sequence is TGTGCCAGCAGTGCCGGGACAGGGGTCTACAATGAGCAGTTCTTC.

The chain uses TRBV27 and TRBJ1-4; D is unclear. The CDR3 loop spans 13 amino acids. Germline CDR1 and CDR2: MNHEY and SMNVEV (reference sequence). Trimming took off 5 bases at V and 3 bases at J, with 7 bases between the two ends. The CDR3 sequence: CASSPRANEKLFF. DNA of the CDR3: TGTGCCAGCAGTCCCCGAGCTAATGAAAAACTGTTTTTT.

This clone was observed a few times. V gene TRBV29-1 combines with J gene TRBJ2-2, with D unresolved. Between the trimmed V and J ends, which lost 5 bases and 7 bases, there was a span of 14 bases. This CDR3 is 13 amino acids long. Per germline, CDR1 SQVTM and CDR2 ANQGSEA. CDR3 sequence: CSVPQGWNGELFF. As DNA, the CDR3 is TGCAGCGTTCCCCAAGGGTGGAACGGGGAGCTGTTTTTT.

The chain is built from TRBV4-2 and TRBJ2-3, with 12 bases aligning to TRBD1. Germline V gene lookup returns CDR1 LGHNA and CDR2 YNFKEQ. The CDR3 consists of 16 residues. The V gene end was trimmed by 5 bases and the J gene end by 4 bases; junction bases not matched to a gene: 7. The CDR3 DNA sequence: TGTGCCAGCAGCTTGATCGGGACAGGGGGCGCAGATACGCAGTATTTT. Its translation is CASSLIGTGGADTQYF.

The gene calls are TRBV27 and TRBJ2-4; the D gene is possibly TRBD1 (6 bases). CDR3 size: 15 residues. V was trimmed by 8 bases and J by 0 bases, leaving 14 bases between them. Germline assignment: CDR1 MNHEY and CDR2 SMNVEV (reference sequence). The CDR3 here is CASPKDRLAKNIQYF. In DNA, the CDR3 is TGTGCCAGCCCTAAGGACAGACTAGCCAAAAACATTCAGTACTTC.

The chain links TRBV2 to TRBJ2-6; D not certain. The V gene's germline CDR1 is SNHLY and CDR2 FYNNEI. This CDR3 has 14 amino acids. Trimming shortened V by 9 bases and J by 5 bases, and 14 bases separated the two germline ends. The CDR3 DNA reads TGTGCCAGACCGATACAAAGTCGGGCCAACGTCCTGACTTTC. It encodes CARPIQSRANVLTF.

Regarding this clone: One end of the junction fails to match germline, which may point to a read error. Distinct nucleotide sequences in the sample also encode this CDR3. The chain links TRBV4-2 to TRBJ1-4; 10 positions agree with TRBD1. Germline V gene data show CDR1 as LGHNA and CDR2 as YNFKEQ. The CDR3 consists of 17 residues. In DNA, the CDR3 is TGTGCCAGCAGCCAAGAGTCTACAGGGACAGGGGATAACGGACTGTTTTTC. It yields the protein CASSQESTGTGDNGLFF.

V and J are TRBV7-9 and TRBJ1-5; D is possibly TRBD1 (5 bases). V dropped 5 bases and J dropped 0 bases, with 17 bases sitting between them. CDR3 length equals 17 residues. The V gene's germline CDR1 is SEHNR and CDR2 FQNEAQ (reference sequence). The CDR3 DNA follows: TGTGCCAGCAGCCAGGGACGAACTCCTTATAGCAATCAGCCCCAGCATTTT. Translating gives CASSQGRTPYSNQPQHF.

The genes are TRBV5-5 and TRBJ2-7; D remains unclear. CDR3 size: 16 residues. Trimming pared 0 bases from V and 2 bases from J, leaving 15 bases between. Germline-derived CDR1 and CDR2 are SGHKS and YYEKEE (reference sequence). CDR3 sequence (DNA): TGTGCCAGCAGCTTGGCCTTCTGGGGTGGGGCCTACGAGCAGTACTTC. Translated, it gives CASSLAFWGGAYEQYF. Looking up the rest from reference TRBV5-5 and TRBJ2-7 gives the full variable domain: DAGVTQSPTHLIKTRGQQVTLRCSPISGHKSVSWYQQVLGQGPQFIFQYYEKEERGRGNFPDRFSARQFPNYSSELNVNALLLGDSALYLCASSLAFWGGAYEQYFGPGTRLTVT.

The chain is built from TRBV13 and TRBJ1-2; a possible D gene is TRBD1 (5 bases). Germline V CDR1 and CDR2: PRHDT, FYEKMQ (reference sequence). The V and J ends lost 3 bases and 6 bases respectively, with 14 bases between them. The CDR3 has 14 residues. In DNA, the CDR3 is TGTGCCAGCAGCTTTCCGCGCAGGGCGGATGGCTACACCTTC. Protein: CASSFPRRADGYTF. The complete variable domain, with remaining parts taken from reference TRBV13 and TRBJ1-2, reads AAGVIQSPRHLIKEKRETATLKCYPIPRHDTVYWYQQGPGQDPQFLISFYEKMQSDKGSIPDRFSAQQFSDYHSELNMSSLELGDSALYFCASSFPRRADGYTFGSGTRLTVV.

A few counts support this clone. The chain links TRBV7-2 to TRBJ2-1, with a possible D match to TRBD2 (6 bases). This CDR3 comprises 16 residues. Trimming took 5 bases from V and 7 from J, leaving 21 bases between them. Germline V gene data show CDR1 as SGHTA and CDR2 as FQGNSA. CDR3: CASSPELGGAVNEQFF. As DNA, the CDR3 is TGTGCCAGCAGCCCAGAACTAGGCGGGGCGGTAAATGAGCAGTTCTTC.

The V and J genes are TRBV7-9 and TRBJ1-5; possibly TRBD1 for D (5 bases). The CDR3 runs 14 residues. Per the germline V gene, CDR1 is SEHNR and CDR2 is FQNEAQ (reference sequence). Deletions cut 5 bases from V and 5 bases from J, with 13 bases between. CDR3 in DNA: TGTGCCAGCAGCCGAGCGGGACCCTATCAGCCCCAGCATTTT. Translation: CASSRAGPYQPQHF.

This clone was recorded a few times. CDR3 DNA sequence: TGTGCCAGCAGCAAAGGGATGGACAGGAATCAGCCCCAGCATTTT. Encoded protein: CASSKGMDRNQPQHF. The rearrangement uses TRBV11-2 and TRBJ1-5; 7 bases are shared with TRBD1. The CDR3 sequence is 15 residues long. Germline V gives CDR1 SGHAT, CDR2 FQNNGV. The junction had 8 bases not matched to a gene; V was cut back by 5 bases and J by 4 bases.

This clone is classed as medium-sized. The genes are TRBV5-6 and TRBJ2-1; a possible D gene is TRBD2 (5 bases). Trimming shortened V by 2 bases and J by 5 bases, and 14 bases separated the two germline ends. CDR1 is SGHDT, CDR2 YYEEEE, per germline. CDR3 length equals 15 residues. The CDR3 here is CASSFPGYTDNEQFF. The CDR3 region has the DNA TGTGCCAGCAGCTTCCCGGGGTATACGGACAATGAGCAGTTCTTC. Looking up the rest from reference TRBV5-6 and TRBJ2-1 gives the full variable domain: DAGVTQSPTHLIKTRGQQVTLRCSPKSGHDTVSWYQQALGQGPQFIFQYYEEEERQRGNFPDRFSGHQFPNYSSELNVNALLLGDSALYLCASSFPGYTDNEQFFGPGTRLTVL.

This clone showed up just a few times. The CDR3 nucleotides read TGTGCCACCAGCAGACTAGCGGGGGGGCAAGATACGCAGTATTTT. Encoded protein: CATSRLAGGQDTQYF. This chain uses TRBV15 with TRBJ2-3, with 12 bases lining up with TRBD2. In germline, CDR1 is LNHNV, CDR2 YYDKDF (reference sequence). This CDR3 has 15 residues. V lost 2 bases and J lost 5; bases outside the gene matches: 2. Full variable domain (outside the CDR3, taken from reference TRBV15 and TRBJ2-3): DAMVIQNPRYQVTQFGKPVTLSCSQTLNHNVMYWYQQKSSQAPKLLFHYYDKDFNNEADTPDNFQSRRPNTSFCFLDIRSPGLGDTAMYLCATSRLAGGQDTQYFGPGTRLTVL.

The chain couples TRBV18 to TRBJ1-1; D perhaps matches TRBD1 (5 bases). Germline CDR1 reads KGHSH; CDR2 reads LQKENI. Between the trimmed V and J ends, which lost 3 bases and 0 bases, there was a span of 8 bases. This CDR3 is 14 amino acids long. The CDR3 protein is CASSPLGLNTEAFF. The CDR3 DNA reads as TGTGCCAGCTCACCGTTGGGACTGAACACTGAAGCTTTCTTT.

The J gene is TRBJ1-2, the V gene TRBV6-5, with D maybe TRBD1 (5 bases). The germline V gene has CDR1 MNHEY and CDR2 SVGAGI. Trimming removed 0 bases from V and 12 bases from J, with 11 bases in between. The CDR3 loop spans 12 amino acids. Here the CDR3 DNA reads TGTGCCAGCAGTTACTCCGCGACAGTTAACACCTTC. Amino acids: CASSYSATVNTF.

On this clone itself: The same CDR3 arises from other DNA sequences in this sample as well. This chain joins TRBV18 and TRBJ2-4; 7 bases are shared with TRBD2. CDR1 and CDR2 from the germline V gene are KGHSH and LQKENI. Unmatched junction bases numbered 3, after V lost 0 bases and J lost 1 base. The CDR3 length is 16 residues. CDR3 amino acids: CASSPPGGIAKNIQYF. CDR3 nucleotides: TGTGCCAGCTCACCACCGGGGGGGATTGCCAAAAACATTCAGTACTTC. Supplemented by reference TRBV18 and TRBJ2-4, the full variable domain reads NAGVMQNPRHLVRRRGQEARLRCSPMKGHSHVYWYRQLPEEGLKFMVYLQKENIIDESGMPKERFSAEFPKEGPSILRIQQVVRGDSAAYFCASSPPGGIAKNIQYFGAGTRLSVL.

This chain connects TRBV4-2 to TRBJ1-4, with D unresolved. The V end was cut by 4 bases, the J end by 3 bases, with 12 bases between. CDR1 and CDR2 (germline): LGHNA, YNFKEQ. This CDR3 spans 15 amino acids. In DNA, the CDR3 is TGTGCCAGCAGCCGTAGGGCGATAGCTAATGAAAAACTGTTTTTT. As protein: CASSRRAIANEKLFF.

This chain links TRBV5-1 with TRBJ1-2; D is ambiguous. Germline CDR1 is SGHRS and CDR2 is YFSETQ. The length of the CDR3 is 13 residues. The V end was cut by 4 bases, the J end by 5 bases, with 12 bases between. CDR3 in amino acids: CASSQDPAYGYTF. For the CDR3, the DNA is TGCGCCAGCAGCCAGGATCCAGCGTATGGCTACACCTTC.

This clone has more than one count but fewer than ten. This chain uses TRBV19 with TRBJ1-4, with 8 bases matching TRBD1. The junction had 11 bases not matched to a gene; V was cut back by 7 bases and J by 7 bases. The CDR3 length is 15 residues. Per the germline V gene, CDR1 is LNHDA and CDR2 is SQIVND (reference sequence). The CDR3, as DNA: TGTGCCAGTACCCAAGAGCAGGGGGCTCGTGAAAAACTGTTTTTT. Translation: CASTQEQGAREKLFF.

The chain employs TRBV6-5 and TRBJ1-2; TRBD1 is a possible D gene (6 bases). The length of the CDR3 is 14 residues. Trimming stripped 10 bases from V and 0 bases from J, with 15 bases between. Germline V gives CDR1 MNHEY, CDR2 SVGAGI. CDR3 amino acids: CATFLGASNYGYTF. Here the CDR3 DNA reads TGTGCCACCTTTTTGGGGGCTTCTAACTATGGCTACACCTTC.

This clone was counted only a few times. The chain recombines TRBV14 with TRBJ2-3; tentatively, D is TRBD2 (6 bases). CDR3 length equals 19 residues. Germline lookup yields CDR1 SGHDN and CDR2 FVKESK. Trimming took off 0 bases at V and 0 bases at J, with 19 bases between the two ends. CDR3 DNA: TGTGCCAGCAGCCAAGACTTCCCCTCTCGACTAGTTAGCACAGATACGCAGTATTTT. Encoded protein: CASSQDFPSRLVSTDTQYF.

This chain joins TRBV6-1 and TRBJ2-2; either TRBD1 or TRBD2 may supply D (6 bases each). This CDR3 spans 16 amino acids. Germline assignment: CDR1 MNHNS and CDR2 SASEGT. V dropped 4 bases and J dropped 1 base, with 13 bases sitting between them. The chain's CDR3 is CASSGRGPGNTGELFF. The CDR3 DNA reads as TGTGCCAGCAGTGGCCGGGGGCCGGGGAACACCGGGGAGCTGTTTTTT.

Details on this clone: The junction does not match germline at one end; this may be a read error. This sequence joins TRBV7-7 and TRBJ2-2; 12 bases match TRBD2. Germline V gene lookup returns CDR1 SSHAT and CDR2 FNYEAQ (reference sequence). The CDR3 has 20 residues. This chain's CDR3 is CASSLDWTSGVPGNTGELFF. CDR3 DNA: TGTGCTAGCAGCTTAGATTGGACTAGCGGGGTCCCGGGGAACACCGGGGAGCTGTTTTTT.

This clone is medium-sized. The V and J genes are TRBV2 and TRBJ1-4; D remains unclear. Trimming pared 3 bases from V and 8 bases from J, leaving 4 bases between. From germline, CDR1 is SNHLY and CDR2 FYNNEI. This CDR3 comprises 11 residues. The CDR3 is CASSEGEKLFF. The CDR3 region has the DNA TGTGCCAGCAGTGAGGGGGAAAAACTGTTTTTT. The variable domain in full, with the rest retrieved from reference TRBV2 and TRBJ1-4, is EPEVTQTPSHQVTQMGQEVILRCVPISNHLYFYWYRQILGQKVEFLVSFYNNEISEKSEIFDDQFSVERPDGSNFTLKIRSTKLEDSAMYFCASSEGEKLFFGSGTQLSVL.

The chain combines TRBV28 with TRBJ2-7, with D unclear. The CDR3 consists of 12 residues. V was clipped by 2 bases and J by 2 bases, with 4 bases between them. Germline values: CDR1 MDHEN, CDR2 SYDVKM. The CDR3 here is CASSLGTYEQYF. The CDR3 nucleotides read TGTGCCAGCAGTTTAGGTACCTACGAGCAGTACTTC.

The table lists this clone with a few counts. The chain joins TRBV2 to TRBJ2-3, with D possibly TRBD2 on 6 matching bases. Trimming took 11 bases from V and 0 from J, leaving 15 bases between them. Looked up from germline, CDR1 is SNHLY and CDR2 is FYNNEI. The CDR3 contains 14 residues. The CDR3, as DNA: TGTGCCTTCCGGGGCGGGGCCAGCACAGATACGCAGTATTTT. This codes for CAFRGGASTDTQYF.

The chain is built from TRBV6-1 and TRBJ1-2, with TRBD1 as a possible D gene (5 bases). This CDR3 has 12 amino acids. The V gene's germline CDR1 is MNHNS and CDR2 SASEGT. V was clipped by 6 bases and J by 3 bases, with 8 bases between them. DNA for the CDR3: TGTGCCAGCAGGACAGCGGACTATGGCTACACCTTC. It encodes CASRTADYGYTF.

In this sample, this clone turned up a few times. V is TRBV6-5 and J is TRBJ2-7; a weak D match, TRBD2 (6 bases). The CDR3 runs to 15 residues. The ends were cut back, 5 bases at V and 1 base at J, with 15 bases in the middle. Germline values: CDR1 MNHEY, CDR2 SVGAGI. CDR3 region: CASSVSVGGSYEQYF. CDR3 DNA sequence: TGTGCCAGCAGTGTCTCAGTTGGGGGGTCCTACGAGCAGTACTTC.

The chain is built from TRBV5-1 and TRBJ2-3; tentative D call: TRBD1 (6 bases). Trimming removed 0 bases at V and 4 bases at J, with 12 bases between. This CDR3 spans 15 amino acids. In germline, CDR1 is SGHRS, CDR2 YFSETQ. The CDR3 coding sequence is TGCGCCAGCAGCTTGGATGTAACAGGGTCAGATACGCAGTATTTT. Its protein is CASSLDVTGSDTQYF.

The CDR3 here is CASRSGTGAYEQYF. CDR3 nucleotides: TGTGCCAGCAGGTCCGGGACAGGGGCCTACGAGCAGTACTTC. The chain has TRBV7-3 and TRBJ2-7; 10 bases are shared with TRBD1. Germline V gene lookup returns CDR1 SGHTA and CDR2 FQGTGA. V trimming: 6 bases; J trimming: 2 bases; junction bases outside the gene matches: 4. The CDR3 extends over 14 amino acids.